This TCR beta chain is drawn from a study of PD-L1 blockade in urothelial cancer. About the study: At 3 weeks after treatment start (second dose) and again at 6 weeks, blood was analyzed. Researchers found blood samples held a median of approximately 150,000 T cells.

Of note for this clone: Its antigen is as yet unknown.

The study collected 1 to 8 samples per patient, pretreatment and on-treatment. Overall study results and limits: A below-median TCR clonality in blood before treatment predicted better survival.

Generated by immunoSEQ multiplex PCR, the TCRdb table keeps only in-frame clones and is missing some. The sample carries 29,000 or so clones, about 89% recorded once. Trimming pared 1 base from V and 4 bases from J, leaving 7 bases between. Germline V gene data show CDR1 as MNHNY and CDR2 as SVGAGI (reference sequence). This CDR3 is built from 13 residues. Here the sequenced sample was PBMCs, taken around atezolizumab (anti-PD-L1) treatment. The gene calls are TRBV6-6 and TRBJ1-1; D not resolved. The sequence derives from a man aged 50 to 59 with urothelial cancer. DNA for the CDR3: TGTGCCAGCAGTTACTTGCGAATCACTGAAGCTTTCTTT. It yields the protein CASSYLRITEAFF.